The clone carrying this T cell receptor (beta chain) was seen repeatedly, ten times or more. The V gene lost 5 bases and the J gene lost 7 bases, with 11 bases spanning the gap. Germline CDR1 and CDR2: MDHEN and SYDVKM. This CDR3 has 12 amino acids. One entry per CDR3 protein, called by TCRdb with MiXCR from the 5' RACE reads. This sample has around 330,000 distinct CDR3 sequences, with around 3.6% found just once. The data stem from a study of T cells after yellow fever vaccination. The chain couples TRBV28 to TRBJ1-2; D gene ambiguous. This sequence originates from a man younger than 30 who received the YFV17D yellow fever vaccine. Sequencing used PBMCs, obtained on the day of the yellow fever booster vaccination. CDR3 sequence: CASSLRGPGYTF. Here the CDR3 DNA reads TGTGCCAGCAGTCTCCGTGGCCCTGGCTACACCTTC.